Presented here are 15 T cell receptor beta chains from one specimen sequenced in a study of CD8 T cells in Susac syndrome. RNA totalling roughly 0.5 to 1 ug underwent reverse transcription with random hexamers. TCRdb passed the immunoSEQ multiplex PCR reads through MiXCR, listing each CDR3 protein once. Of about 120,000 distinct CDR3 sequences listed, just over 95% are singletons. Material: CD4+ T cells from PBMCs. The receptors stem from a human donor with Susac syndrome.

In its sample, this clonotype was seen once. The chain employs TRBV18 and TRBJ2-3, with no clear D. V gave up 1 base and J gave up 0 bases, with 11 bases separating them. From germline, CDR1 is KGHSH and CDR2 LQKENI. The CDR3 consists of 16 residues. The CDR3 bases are TGTGCCAGCTCACCACTACAGCCGACTAGCACAGATACGCAGTATTTT. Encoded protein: CASSPLQPTSTDTQYF.

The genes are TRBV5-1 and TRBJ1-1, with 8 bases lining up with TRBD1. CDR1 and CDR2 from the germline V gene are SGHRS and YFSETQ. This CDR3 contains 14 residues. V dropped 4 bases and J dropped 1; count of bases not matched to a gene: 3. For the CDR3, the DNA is TGCGCCAGCAGCACTGGGACAGGGAACACTGAAGCTTTCTTT. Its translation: CASSTGTGNTEAFF.

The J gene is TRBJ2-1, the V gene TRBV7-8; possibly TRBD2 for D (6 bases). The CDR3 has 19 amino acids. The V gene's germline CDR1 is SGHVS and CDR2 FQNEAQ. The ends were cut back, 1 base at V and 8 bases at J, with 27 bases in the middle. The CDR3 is CASSLGPLRASVRGDEQFF. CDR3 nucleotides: TGTGCCAGCAGCTTAGGACCCCTTCGCGCTAGCGTCCGAGGGGATGAGCAGTTCTTC.

The CDR3 loop reads CSARIAGGRTYEQYF. The CDR3 bases are TGCAGTGCTAGGATAGCGGGAGGACGAACCTACGAGCAGTACTTC. This sequence joins TRBV20-1 and TRBJ2-7; 10 bases are shared with TRBD2. Trimming took 3 bases from V and 2 from J; bases not matched to a gene: 7. Germline V gives CDR1 DFQATT, CDR2 SNEGSKA (reference sequence). The CDR3 consists of 15 residues.

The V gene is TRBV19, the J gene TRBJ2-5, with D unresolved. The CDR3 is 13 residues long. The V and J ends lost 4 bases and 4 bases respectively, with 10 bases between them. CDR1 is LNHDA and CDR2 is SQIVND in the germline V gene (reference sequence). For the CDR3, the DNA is TGTGCCAGTAGTAAGAGCAGACCAGAGACCCAGTACTTC. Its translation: CASSKSRPETQYF.

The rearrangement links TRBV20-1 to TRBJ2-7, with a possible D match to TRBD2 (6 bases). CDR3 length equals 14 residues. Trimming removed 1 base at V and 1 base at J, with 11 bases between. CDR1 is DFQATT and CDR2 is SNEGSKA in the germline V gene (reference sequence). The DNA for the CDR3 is TGCAGTGCTAGAGTGACGGGAGATTCCTACGAGCAGTACTTC. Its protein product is CSARVTGDSYEQYF.

DNA of the CDR3: TGTGCCAGCAGCGGCAGAGCCAAAGATACGCAGTATTTT. Its protein is CASSGRAKDTQYF. The chain is built from TRBV5-6 and TRBJ2-3, with unresolved D. V was shortened by 4 bases and J by 5 bases, with 11 bases between the two germline ends. Per germline, CDR1 SGHDT and CDR2 YYEEEE. The CDR3 covers 13 residues.

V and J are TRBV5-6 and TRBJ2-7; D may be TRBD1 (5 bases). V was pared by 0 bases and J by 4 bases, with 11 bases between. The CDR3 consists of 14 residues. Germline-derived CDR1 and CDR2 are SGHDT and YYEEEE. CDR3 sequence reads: CASSLGGHTYEQYF. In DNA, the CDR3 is TGTGCCAGCAGCTTGGGTGGACATACATACGAGCAGTACTTC.

CDR3 region: CASSYDPQGLARGGYTF. In DNA, the CDR3 is TGTGCCAGCAGTTACGATCCACAGGGGCTCGCGAGGGGTGGCTACACCTTC. The chain carries TRBV6-5 and TRBJ1-2, with 7 bases lining up with TRBD1. Per germline, CDR1 MNHEY and CDR2 SVGAGI. This CDR3 region has 17 residues. Trimming took 2 bases from V and 7 from J; bases not matched to a gene: 16.

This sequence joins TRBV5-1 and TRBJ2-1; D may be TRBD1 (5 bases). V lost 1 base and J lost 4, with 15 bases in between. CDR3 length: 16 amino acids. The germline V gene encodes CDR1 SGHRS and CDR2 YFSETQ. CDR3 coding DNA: TGCGCCAGCAGCTTGACGAGAACAGGTGGATACAATGAGCAGTTCTTC. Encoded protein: CASSLTRTGGYNEQFF.

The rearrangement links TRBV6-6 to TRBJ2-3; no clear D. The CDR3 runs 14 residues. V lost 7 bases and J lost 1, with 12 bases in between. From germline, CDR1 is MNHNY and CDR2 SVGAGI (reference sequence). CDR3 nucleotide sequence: TGTGCCAGCACCCCGGAGATGCGCACAGATACGCAGTATTTT. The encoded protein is CASTPEMRTDTQYF.

CDR3 in amino acids: CSASVGKNIQYF. The CDR3, as DNA: TGCAGTGCTAGTGTAGGGAAAAACATTCAGTACTTC. The chain employs TRBV20-1 and TRBJ2-4, with D hard to call. This CDR3 has 12 amino acids. V was cut by 3 bases and J by 4 bases, with 7 bases left in between. The germline CDR1 and CDR2 sequences are DFQATT and SNEGSKA (reference sequence).

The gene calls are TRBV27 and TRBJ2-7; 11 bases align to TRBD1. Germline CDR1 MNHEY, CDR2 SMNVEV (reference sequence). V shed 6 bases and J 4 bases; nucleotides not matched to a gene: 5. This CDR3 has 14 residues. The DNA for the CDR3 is TGTGCCAGCAGACTCGGACAGGGGGCGTACGAGCAGTACTTC. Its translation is CASRLGQGAYEQYF.

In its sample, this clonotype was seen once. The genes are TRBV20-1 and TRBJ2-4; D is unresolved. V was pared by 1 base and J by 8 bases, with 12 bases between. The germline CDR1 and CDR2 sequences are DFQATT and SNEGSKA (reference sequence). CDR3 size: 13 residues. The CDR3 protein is CSARAGPGDIQYF. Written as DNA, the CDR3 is TGCAGTGCTAGAGCCGGGCCTGGGGACATTCAGTACTTC.

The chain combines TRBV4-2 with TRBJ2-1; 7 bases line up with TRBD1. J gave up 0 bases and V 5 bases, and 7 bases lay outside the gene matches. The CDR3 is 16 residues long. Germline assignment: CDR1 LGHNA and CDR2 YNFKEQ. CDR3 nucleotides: TGTGCCAGCAGCTCTGGATGGGACAGCTCCTACAATGAGCAGTTCTTC. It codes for CASSSGWDSSYNEQFF.